A selection of T cell receptor beta chains follows, all from one sample in a study of STAT3 mutations in large granular lymphocyte leukemia. TCRdb keeps only in-frame clones here, not all; method: immunoSEQ multiplex PCR. This table holds over 4,000 clones, 45% to 50% found once. The sample comprised peripheral blood mononuclear cells. These receptors originate from a man aged 60-69 years with T-cell large granular lymphocyte leukemia. Some clones in this sample may be carry-over from other donors' samples. The CDR3 runs from the conserved cysteine through the conserved F or W. Each record gives: V gene, D gene, J gene, clone size, CDR3 protein, CDR3 DNA. D genes are given only for firm matches. Size values are once, few and many counts, or a class for expanded clones, and some rows have none.

V: TRBV9; D: NA; J: TRBJ1-1; size: few; CDR3: CASSAGQTEAFF; DNA: TGTGCCAGCAGCGCCGGACAGACTGAAGCTTTCTTT
V: TRBV2; D: NA; J: TRBJ2-5; size: NA; CDR3: CASGAGEEETQYF; DNA: TGTGCCAGCGGAGCCGGGGAGGAAGAGACCCAGTACTTC
V: TRBV5-1; D: TRBD2; J: TRBJ2-3; size: NA; CDR3: CASSLEREGGTDTQYF; DNA: TGCGCCAGCAGCTTGGAACGGGAGGGGGGCACAGATACGCAGTATTTT
V: TRBV18; D: TRBD1; J: TRBJ1-6; size: NA; CDR3: CASSADRVSPLHF; DNA: TGTGCCAGCTCAGCAGACAGGGTTTCACCCCTCCACTTT
V: TRBV5-1; D: NA; J: TRBJ2-1; size: few; CDR3: CASRGPSGSEQFF; DNA: TGCGCCAGCCGGGGCCCTAGTGGAAGTGAGCAGTTCTTC
V: TRBV4-3; D: NA; J: TRBJ2-1; size: few; CDR3: CASSQDGPTGHNEQFF; DNA: TGCGCCAGCAGCCAAGATGGCCCCACGGGCCACAATGAGCAGTTCTTC
V: TRBV4-2; D: NA; J: TRBJ2-6; size: NA; CDR3: CASSQGQGSGANVLTF; DNA: TGTGCCAGCAGCCAGGGCCAGGGAAGTGGGGCCAACGTCCTGACTTTC
V: TRBV5-6; D: NA; J: TRBJ2-1; size: once; CDR3: CASKGVQYNEQFF; DNA: TGTGCCAGCAAAGGAGTTCAATACAATGAGCAGTTCTTC
V: TRBV18; D: NA; J: TRBJ2-7; size: few; CDR3: CASSRDGTPTYEQYF; DNA: TGTGCCAGCTCACGCGACGGGACGCCAACCTACGAGCAGTACTTC
V: TRBV5-4; D: NA; J: TRBJ1-6; size: once; CDR3: CASSYGTGIQGNSPLHF; DNA: TGTGCCAGCAGCTACGGCACCGGGATACAGGGTAATTCACCCCTCCACTTT
V: TRBV6-6; D: TRBD1; J: TRBJ1-2; size: few; CDR3: CASGDRGRYGYTF; DNA: TGTGCCAGCGGGGACAGGGGTCGTTATGGCTACACCTTC
V: TRBV7-8; D: NA; J: TRBJ1-5; size: NA; CDR3: CASSGSNQPQHF; DNA: TGTGCCAGCAGTGGTAGCAATCAGCCCCAGCATTTT
V: TRBV7-2; D: NA; J: TRBJ1-2; size: NA; CDR3: CASSSPTINYGYTF; DNA: TGTGCCAGCAGCTCCCCTACTATAAACTATGGCTACACCTTC
V: TRBV29-1; D: NA; J: TRBJ1-2; size: NA; CDR3: CSVPRMGYGYTF; DNA: TGCAGCGTTCCTCGGATGGGCTATGGCTACACCTTC
V: TRBV9; D: NA; J: TRBJ2-5; size: medium-sized; CDR3: CASQAVDVAETQYF; DNA: TGTGCCAGTCAAGCGGTAGACGTAGCTGAGACCCAGTACTTC
V: TRBV18; D: NA; J: TRBJ1-5; size: NA; CDR3: CASSPSSENQPQHF; DNA: TGTGCCAGCTCACCTTCCAGTGAGAATCAGCCCCAGCATTTT
V: TRBV6-5; D: NA; J: TRBJ2-5; size: NA; CDR3: CASRVLRGETQYF; DNA: TGTGCCAGCAGGGTTCTCAGAGGGGAGACCCAGTACTTC
V: TRBV11-3; D: TRBD2; J: TRBJ2-7; size: NA; CDR3: CASSLGLAGYQTYEQYF; DNA: TGTGCCAGCAGCTTAGGTCTAGCGGGGTACCAAACCTACGAGCAGTACTTC